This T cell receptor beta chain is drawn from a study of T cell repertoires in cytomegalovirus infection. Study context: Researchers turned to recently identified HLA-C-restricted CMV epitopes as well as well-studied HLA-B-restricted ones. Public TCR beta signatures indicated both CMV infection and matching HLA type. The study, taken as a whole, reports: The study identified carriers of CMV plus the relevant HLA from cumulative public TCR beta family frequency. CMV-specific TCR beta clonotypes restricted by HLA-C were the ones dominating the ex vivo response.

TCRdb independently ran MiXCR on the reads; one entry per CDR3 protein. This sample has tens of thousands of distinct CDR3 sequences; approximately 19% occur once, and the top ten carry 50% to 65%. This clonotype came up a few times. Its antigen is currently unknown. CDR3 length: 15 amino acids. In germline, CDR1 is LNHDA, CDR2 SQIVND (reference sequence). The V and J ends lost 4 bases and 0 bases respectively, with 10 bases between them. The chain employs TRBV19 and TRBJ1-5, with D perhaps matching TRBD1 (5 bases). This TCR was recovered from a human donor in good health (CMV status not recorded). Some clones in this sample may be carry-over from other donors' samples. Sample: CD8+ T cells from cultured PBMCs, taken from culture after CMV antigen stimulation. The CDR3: CASSTGTASNQPQHF. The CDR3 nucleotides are TGTGCCAGTAGTACTGGGACTGCTAGCAATCAGCCCCAGCATTTT.